This TCR beta chain appears in the sequencing data of a study of cytomegalovirus exposure and HLA in healthy donors. Study in general: Within an early data release were around 80 million unique TCRs drawn from HLA-typed donors. Findings of the study overall: An analysis that came later showed most CMV-associated TCR beta chains appearing HLA-restricted. A later analysis associated around 17,000 TCR beta sequences with HLA alleles at a 0.05 false discovery rate.

PCR was performed using 60 Vbeta and 13 Jbeta primers. Generated by immunoSEQ multiplex PCR, the TCRdb table keeps only in-frame clones and is missing some. The table shows approximately 170,000 clones, with approximately 86% occurring only once. CDR1 and CDR2 from the germline V gene are SEHNR and FQNEAQ (reference sequence). Trimming pared 5 bases from V and 2 bases from J, leaving 6 bases between. The CDR3 runs to 12 residues. The study sampled nominally healthy donors, though unrecorded immune exposures were likely. Note on this clone: Its target is unknown.

This sequence was found in a male donor in good health and CMV-seronegative. The source material was PBMCs. The rearrangement uses TRBV7-9 and TRBJ2-5; D unresolved. CDR3 protein: CASSPHQETQYF. The CDR3 DNA reads TGTGCCAGCAGCCCCCATCAAGAGACCCAGTACTTC.